This T cell receptor (beta chain) emerged from a study of CD8 T cells in Susac syndrome (dated by TCRdb to between 2019 and 2020). For the study in its entirety: Whether CD8+ T cell activation and differentiation in Susac syndrome was antigen driven was tested using repertoire sequencing.

RNA was extracted with the RNeasy kit and about 0.5 to 1 ug was reverse transcribed using random hexamers. The immunoSEQ multiplex PCR assay, covering 54 Vbeta and 13 Jbeta segments, was used to amplify TCR beta CDR3 regions. To correct PCR amplification bias, a synthetic template baseline was used for both primer optimization and computational correction. Concerning the study's data processing: Reads were assigned to V, D and J genes according to IMGT and analyzed in immunoSEQ Analyzer, with only productive sequences retained. To calculate clonality, Shannon entropy was normalized by log2 of the number of productive unique sequences and then subtracted from one. Public and private clones were assessed among the 100 most prevalent clones of each patient and control. Clones were defined as Susac-specific when absent from the healthy and MS cohorts, from approximately 1,100 published viral clones and from other ImmuneACCESS disease sequences. TCRdb handled the public reads itself, with Q25 trimming in fastp and clone calling in MiXCR, and kept productive beta chains. When rows share a CDR3 protein, they turn into one entry using the most common DNA and genes. The V and J calls shown here were made by TCRdb, not taken from the authors' results. The sample yields a few hundred thousand distinct CDR3 sequences; over 85% were counted once. Approximately 0.072% of the sample comes from the top ten.

Broad study findings and their caveats: The TCR sequencing and HLA analysis was acknowledged to have included a relatively small number of individuals.

Peripheral blood CD8+ and CD4+ T cells from healthy donors, Susac syndrome patients and multiple sclerosis patients were profiled using high-throughput TCR beta sequencing. Multiple sclerosis controls were treatment-naive patients with stable or active relapsing-remitting disease fulfilling revised McDonald criteria. CD8+ TEMRA cells were enriched by FACS, while bulk CD8+ and CD4+ T cells were purified by magnetic negative isolation. Blood was collected in EDTA tubes and processed within 24 hours, with PBMCs isolated through density gradient centrifugation. PBMCs intended for TCR sequencing were frozen in liquid nitrogen and were later thawed in a 37 degrees C water bath. The sorted or isolated CD4+, CD8+ and CD8+ TEMRA cells reached a purity of at least 90%. Remarks on this clonotype: Its antigen target is currently unknown. No base quality values were provided; no much bigger clone lies one nucleotide off.

The germline V gene (reference sequence) supplies CDR1 LNHNV and CDR2 YYDKDF. Counted from cysteine to phenylalanine, this CDR3 has 15 amino acids. The CDR3 DNA has 45 bases and is translated from base 1. At the junction V is shortened by 0 bases and J by 4 bases, with 12 bases in between. The TCR was taken from a human donor with multiple sclerosis. The material sequenced was CD4+ T cells from PBMCs. This sequence uses TRBV15 and TRBJ1-2, with the D gene call left open. The encoded CDR3 is CATSRDSGIPYGYTF. DNA sequence: TGTGCCACCAGCAGAGACTCCGGGATCCCCTATGGCTACACCTTC.